Listed below are T cell receptor beta chains from one sample, sequenced in a study of monozygotic twins with inflammatory bowel disease. TCRdb reanalyzed the 5' RACE reads, giving one entry per CDR3 protein sequence and no DNA. The table for this sample gives 420,000 or so distinct CDR3 sequences. The sample consisted of blood. These receptors were taken from a human donor with ulcerative colitis or Crohn's disease, or a healthy co-twin of an affected twin (not recorded which). Each CDR3 is given with its conserved first and last residue.

j_call v_call cdr3_aa
TRBJ2-6 TRBV12-3/TRBV12-4 CASSIGGSGANVLTF
TRBJ2-6 TRBV4-3 CASSQESADGANVLTF
TRBJ2-5 TRBV20-1 CSARQAGETRYF
TRBJ2-5 TRBV7-9 CASSTPGQGVQETQYF
TRBJ1-2 TRBV18 CASSPLPLQAHDYGYTF
TRBJ2-2 TRBV10-3 CAISESGSGRITGELFF
TRBJ1-5 TRBV3-1 CASSRTGGGQPQHF
TRBJ1-2 TRBV12-3/TRBV12-4 CASSTRQGNYGYTF
TRBJ1-6 TRBV5-6 CASSFGQGERSPLHF
TRBJ1-5 TRBV14 CASSQVSQGRFGSNQPQHF
TRBJ2-7 TRBV5-6 CASSAGASYEQYF
TRBJ2-3 TRBV10-3 CAIKSTRSTDTQYF
TRBJ2-1 TRBV7-9 CASSGQGRNNEQFF
TRBJ1-1 TRBV2 CASTGEMNTEAFF
TRBJ2-3 TRBV5-1 CASSPGSGSTDTQYF
TRBJ2-7 TRBV5-5 CASSLVGDYEQYF
TRBJ1-6 TRBV5-1 CASSLGEPNSPLHF
TRBJ1-6 TRBV5-1 CASSGTGGGNSPLHF
TRBJ2-2 TRBV12-3/TRBV12-4 CASTQSELTNTGELFF
TRBJ1-5 TRBV20-1 CSAPSGLLGQPQHF
TRBJ1-3 TRBV7-3 CARDFTGAAGNTIYF
TRBJ2-1 TRBV11-1 CASSYHRKAGEQFF
TRBJ1-2 TRBV3-1 CASSPDKNYGYTF
TRBJ1-1 TRBV3-1 CASSQVAWMNTEAFF